These T cell receptor beta chains were read from a single sample in a study of glioma-infiltrating T cells after dendritic cell vaccination. Measured with immunoSEQ multiplex PCR; TCRdb has only the in-frame clones, and not every one. The sample gives more than 55,000 clones, approximately 81% of which show up once; around 8.3% is in the top ten. The sample here was blood, taken after dendritic cell vaccination. These receptors all come from a human donor with glioblastoma. The CDR3 runs from the conserved cysteine through the conserved F or W. The order of the fields is D gene, J gene, clone size, V gene, CDR3 DNA, CDR3 protein. A D gene is named only where the DNA matches it firmly. Some rows have no size entry. The others give once, few or many, or a class for an expanded clone.

D gene: TRBD1
J gene: TRBJ2-7
clone size: NA
V gene: TRBV6-5
CDR3 DNA: TGTGCCAGCAGTTACACCGGGACAGGAGGCTGGAACGAGCAGTACTTC
CDR3 protein: CASSYTGTGGWNEQYF

D gene: TRBD1
J gene: TRBJ1-2
clone size: NA
V gene: TRBV27
CDR3 DNA: TGTGCCAGCAGTACCAGGACAGGGGCCTTTTATGGCTACACCTTC
CDR3 protein: CASSTRTGAFYGYTF

D gene: TRBD1
J gene: TRBJ1-2
clone size: NA
V gene: TRBV9
CDR3 DNA: TGTGCCAGCAGCGTAGACAACAGGGGCCATGGCTACACCTTC
CDR3 protein: CASSVDNRGHGYTF

D gene: NA
J gene: TRBJ1-1
clone size: NA
V gene: TRBV14
CDR3 DNA: TGTGCCAGCAGCCAACTCTACCGAGAGGAAGCTTTCTTT
CDR3 protein: CASSQLYREEAFF

D gene: NA
J gene: TRBJ2-5
clone size: NA
V gene: TRBV9
CDR3 DNA: TGTGCCAGCAGCACCGGGACTCTCCAAGAGACCCAGTACTTC
CDR3 protein: CASSTGTLQETQYF

D gene: TRBD1
J gene: TRBJ2-3
clone size: NA
V gene: TRBV12-5
CDR3 DNA: TGTGCTAGTGCCCCCGGGACAGTCACAGATACGCAGTATTTT
CDR3 protein: CASAPGTVTDTQYF

D gene: NA
J gene: TRBJ1-5
clone size: NA
V gene: TRBV30
CDR3 DNA: TGTGCCTGGAGTATCGGGCAGGGGAGTCAGCCCCAGCATTTT
CDR3 protein: CAWSIGQGSQPQHF

D gene: NA
J gene: TRBJ2-7
clone size: few
V gene: TRBV4-2
CDR3 DNA: TGTGCCAGCAGCCTAGACGCGGGGCGATCCGAGCAGTACTTC
CDR3 protein: CASSLDAGRSEQYF

D gene: TRBD1
J gene: TRBJ2-7
clone size: NA
V gene: TRBV2
CDR3 DNA: TGTGCCAGCAGGAAAGGACAGGACAGCTACTACGAGCAGTACTTC
CDR3 protein: CASRKGQDSYYEQYF

D gene: NA
J gene: TRBJ2-3
clone size: NA
V gene: TRBV10-1
CDR3 DNA: TGCGCCAGCAGTAAAGATCGGAGAGATACGCAGTATTTT
CDR3 protein: CASSKDRRDTQYF

D gene: TRBD1
J gene: TRBJ2-5
clone size: NA
V gene: TRBV11-2
CDR3 DNA: TGTGCCAGCAGCCGTAGGACAGGGGGTGTAGAGACCCAGTACTTC
CDR3 protein: CASSRRTGGVETQYF

D gene: TRBD1
J gene: TRBJ2-5
clone size: NA
V gene: TRBV9
CDR3 DNA: TGTGCCAGCAGCGTAGGACAGGGGGGTTGGCAAGAGACCCAGTACTTC
CDR3 protein: CASSVGQGGWQETQYF

D gene: NA
J gene: TRBJ2-3
clone size: NA
V gene: TRBV5-6
CDR3 DNA: TGTGCCAGCAGCCCGATCGACAGTCCAGATACGCAGTATTTT
CDR3 protein: CASSPIDSPDTQYF

D gene: NA
J gene: TRBJ2-1
clone size: few
V gene: TRBV10-1
CDR3 DNA: TGCGCCAGCAGCCCGGGACAATACAATGAGCAGTTCTTC
CDR3 protein: CASSPGQYNEQFF

D gene: TRBD1
J gene: TRBJ2-5
clone size: NA
V gene: TRBV19
CDR3 DNA: TGTGCCAGTAGTACGACAGGGGTACCAGAGACCCAGTACTTC
CDR3 protein: CASSTTGVPETQYF

D gene: TRBD1
J gene: TRBJ2-7
clone size: NA
V gene: TRBV18
CDR3 DNA: TGTGCCAGCTCACCGGACAGGGGGAGAACCTACGAGCAGTACTTC
CDR3 protein: CASSPDRGRTYEQYF

D gene: TRBD1
J gene: TRBJ1-4
clone size: NA
V gene: TRBV9
CDR3 DNA: TGTGCCAGCAGCGTAGAGGGGGCCGGTGAAAAACTGTTTTTT
CDR3 protein: CASSVEGAGEKLFF

D gene: TRBD2
J gene: TRBJ2-7
clone size: NA
V gene: TRBV13
CDR3 DNA: TGTGCCAGCACCTTGGGACGGACTAGCGGGGGAGACTACGAGCAGTACTTC
CDR3 protein: CASTLGRTSGGDYEQYF

D gene: TRBD1
J gene: TRBJ1-1
clone size: NA
V gene: TRBV19
CDR3 DNA: TGTGCCAGTAGTATAATTCATCTCACAGGGGAGGTGGCTGAAGCTTTCTTT
CDR3 protein: CASSIIHLTGEVAEAFF

D gene: NA
J gene: TRBJ1-2
clone size: NA
V gene: TRBV18
CDR3 DNA: TGTGCCAGCTCACCACTCGGGGAGTATGGCTACACCTTC
CDR3 protein: CASSPLGEYGYTF

D gene: TRBD1
J gene: TRBJ2-2
clone size: once
V gene: TRBV10-1
CDR3 DNA: TGCGCCAGCAGGGGACAGGCTGACACCGGGGAGCTGTTTTTT
CDR3 protein: CASRGQADTGELFF